These 19 T cell receptor beta chains were sequenced from one sample in a study of T cell repertoires in cytomegalovirus infection. Their specific antigens are unknown. Via MiXCR, TCRdb re-called the reads, giving one row per CDR3 protein. The table lists approximately 730,000 distinct CDR3 sequences, around 32% of them singletons, with about 20% in the top ten. The sequencing here drew on cultured PBMCs, taken from culture after CMV antigen stimulation. These TCRs come from a human donor in good health (CMV status not recorded). Some clones in this sample may be carry-over from other donors' samples.

This clonotype occurred many times. This chain uses TRBV12-3 or TRBV12-4 with TRBJ1-1, with 9 nucleotides matching TRBD1. The V gene end was trimmed by 5 bases and the J gene end by 3 bases; junction bases not matched to a gene: 7. CDR3 length: 15 amino acids. The CDR3 DNA sequence: TGTGCCAGCAGTCTCGGGACAGGGCTAGACACTGAAGCTTTCTTT. Its protein is CASSLGTGLDTEAFF.

This clonotype has only a few counts. The chain has TRBV4-1 and TRBJ1-6, with 7 bases aligning to TRBD1. This CDR3 region has 15 residues. V lost 4 bases, J lost 7 bases, and 7 bases stayed unmatched. Germline lookup yields CDR1 MGHRA and CDR2 YSYEKL. CDR3 nucleotide sequence: TGCGCCAGCAGCCGGACCGGGACAGCCAATTCACCCCTCCACTTT. This translates into CASSRTGTANSPLHF.

V is TRBV6-2 or TRBV6-3 and J is TRBJ2-7; D is perhaps TRBD1 (5 bases). Germline lookup yields CDR1 MNHEY and CDR2 SVGEGT. The CDR3 totals 14 residues. V lost 6 bases and J lost 0, with 12 bases in between. Here the CDR3 DNA reads TGTGCCAGCAGAGACAGCCCCTCCTCCTACGAGCAGTACTTC. It translates to CASRDSPSSYEQYF.

This clonotype was observed a handful of times. V usage is TRBV12-3 or TRBV12-4 and J usage is TRBJ1-1; D perhaps matches TRBD1 (6 bases). V lost 6 bases and J 0 bases, leaving 14 bases between the germline ends. This CDR3 has 15 residues. The CDR3 DNA reads TGTGCCAGCAGGGAACGGGGGCTTCTGAACACTGAAGCTTTCTTT. Encoded protein: CASRERGLLNTEAFF.

About this clonotype: One junction end does not reproduce the germline sequence, and a read error may be involved. The chain joins TRBV4-1 to TRBJ1-2; perhaps TRBD1 as D (5 bases). Germline loops: CDR1 MGHRA, CDR2 YSYEKL. The CDR3 is made up of 16 amino acids. The CDR3 here is CVSSQDRIGANYGYTF. In DNA form, the CDR3 reads TGCGTCAGCAGCCAAGATCGGATAGGGGCCAACTATGGCTACACCTTC.

The chain employs TRBV5-4 and TRBJ2-7; TRBD2 might be the D (6 bases). CDR3 length equals 14 residues. Germline CDR1 and CDR2: SGHNT and YYREEE (reference sequence). The V gene lost 4 bases and the J gene lost 1 base, with 12 bases spanning the gap. CDR3 region: CASSPGDSSYEQYF. CDR3 nucleotide sequence: TGTGCCAGCAGCCCGGGAGACAGTTCCTACGAGCAGTACTTC.

V is TRBV7-2 and J is TRBJ2-1; D gene unclear. The CDR3 runs 13 residues. Germline CDR1 and CDR2: SGHTA and FQGNSA. Trimming cost V 3 bases and J 9 bases, with 12 bases left between them. The CDR3 sequence is CASSFAPNAEQFF. The DNA of the CDR3 is TGTGCCAGCAGCTTCGCCCCTAACGCTGAGCAGTTCTTC.

This clonotype has at least ten counts. This chain uses TRBV7-2 with TRBJ1-2; D gene unclear. V was pared by 6 bases and J by 3 bases, with 11 bases between. This CDR3 comprises 13 residues. The germline V gene encodes CDR1 SGHTA and CDR2 FQGNSA. In DNA form, the CDR3 reads TGTGCCAGCAGTTCCGCCGGGGACTATGGCTACACCTTC. Residues: CASSSAGDYGYTF.

This clonotype has a handful of counts. Here the CDR3 reads CASSIIGQPQHF. In DNA form, the CDR3 reads TGTGCCAGTAGTATAATTGGGCAGCCCCAGCATTTT. The rearrangement uses TRBV19 and TRBJ1-5; D is unclear. The germline CDR1 and CDR2 sequences are LNHDA and SQIVND (reference sequence). CDR3 size: 12 residues. The ends were cut back, 2 bases at V and 7 bases at J, with 6 bases in the middle.

This clonotype was seen many times. V is TRBV7-2 and J is TRBJ1-1, with D hard to call. The germline gives CDR1 SGHTA, CDR2 FQGNSA. The CDR3 covers 15 residues. The germline V and J ends were trimmed by 0 bases and 5 bases, with 13 bases remaining between them. The CDR3 nucleotides read TGTGCCAGCAGCTTAGCGGGTGGAGGGTCGACTGAAGCTTTCTTT. Its translation is CASSLAGGGSTEAFF.

This rearrangement joins TRBV6-5 to TRBJ2-3, with a weak D call TRBD2 (6 bases). Germline V CDR1 and CDR2: MNHEY, SVGAGI. The CDR3 runs to 15 residues. V was pared by 1 base and J by 1 base, with 9 bases between. In DNA form, the CDR3 reads TGTGCCAGCAGTTACTTCGGGGGAGGCACAGATACGCAGTATTTT. Translated, it gives CASSYFGGGTDTQYF.

This clonotype was seen a single time. The chain employs TRBV14 and TRBJ1-6; D is uncertain. The CDR3 is 15 residues long. Trimming took 2 bases from V and 6 from J, leaving 11 bases between them. Germline V gene data show CDR1 as SGHDN and CDR2 as FVKESK. In DNA form, the CDR3 reads TGTGCCAGCAGCCAATGGTTCGGCTCTAATTCACCCCTCCACTTT. It codes for CASSQWFGSNSPLHF.

The chain uses TRBV29-1 and TRBJ2-7, with 12 bases that match TRBD2. V was pared by 4 bases and J by 1 base, with 14 bases of the junction left unmatched. From germline, CDR1 is SQVTM and CDR2 ANQGSEA. The CDR3 sequence is 18 residues long. In nucleotides, the CDR3 is TGCAGCGTTGTTGGACTAGCGGGACTTCTACGGGCGTCCTACGAGCAGTACTTC. Encoded protein: CSVVGLAGLLRASYEQYF.

This clonotype was picked up a small number of times. The chain uses TRBV7-9 and TRBJ2-1; 7 bases align to TRBD2. Germline assignment: CDR1 SEHNR and CDR2 FQNEAQ (reference sequence). The CDR3 has 15 amino acids. V was pared by 3 bases and J by 7 bases, with 9 bases of the junction left unmatched. The CDR3 reads CASSFIAGPQNEQFF. DNA for the CDR3: TGTGCCAGCAGCTTTATAGCGGGTCCCCAAAATGAGCAGTTCTTC.

V gene TRBV15 combines with J gene TRBJ2-7; 12 bases line up with TRBD2. The CDR3 is 16 amino acids. In germline, CDR1 is LNHNV, CDR2 YYDKDF (reference sequence). V was clipped by 5 bases and J by 2 bases; unmatched bases: 7. The CDR3 nucleotides are TGTGCCACCAGCGTGGGCTGGACTAGCGGGACCTACGAGCAGTACTTC. Translated: CATSVGWTSGTYEQYF.

As to this clonotype: A read error may produce the germline difference seen at one junction end. The rearrangement uses TRBV7-6 and TRBJ2-5; tentatively, D is TRBD2 (5 bases). The CDR3 loop spans 13 amino acids. From germline, CDR1 is SGHVS and CDR2 FNYEAQ. The CDR3 sequence is CASSLWPGETQCF. The CDR3 DNA reads as TGTGCCAGCAGCTTATGGCCTGGGGAGACCCAGTGCTTC.

The genes are TRBV28 and TRBJ1-6, with D uncertain. The germline V gene encodes CDR1 MDHEN and CDR2 SYDVKM. The CDR3 consists of 14 residues. V was shortened by 1 base and J by 7 bases, with 8 bases between the two germline ends. The CDR3 reads CASSLYIGNSPLHF. DNA for the CDR3: TGTGCCAGCAGTTTATATATCGGGAATTCACCCCTCCACTTT.

V is TRBV2 and J is TRBJ2-3; D gene ambiguous. Germline V gives CDR1 SNHLY, CDR2 FYNNEI. Trimming stripped 4 bases from V and 2 bases from J, with 7 bases between. This CDR3 comprises 13 residues. In DNA form, the CDR3 reads TGTGCCAGCAGTGGGCATTCCACAGATACGCAGTATTTT. The encoded protein is CASSGHSTDTQYF. Variable domain in full (rest from reference TRBV2 and TRBJ2-3): EPEVTQTPSHQVTQMGQEVILRCVPISNHLYFYWYRQILGQKVEFLVSFYNNEISEKSEIFDDQFSVERPDGSNFTLKIRSTKLEDSAMYFCASSGHSTDTQYFGPGTRLTVL.

This clonotype was observed at least ten times. V is TRBV7-2 and J is TRBJ2-4, with TRBD1 identical over 11 bases. The CDR3 runs 21 residues. Germline loops: CDR1 SGHTA, CDR2 FQGNSA. The J segment lost 0 bases and the V segment lost 4 bases, leaving 17 bases of the junction unmatched. CDR3 protein: CASSSSTGTGGLLIAKNIQYF. The CDR3 DNA sequence: TGTGCCAGCAGCTCCTCAACAGGGACAGGGGGATTGTTGATAGCCAAAAACATTCAGTACTTC.